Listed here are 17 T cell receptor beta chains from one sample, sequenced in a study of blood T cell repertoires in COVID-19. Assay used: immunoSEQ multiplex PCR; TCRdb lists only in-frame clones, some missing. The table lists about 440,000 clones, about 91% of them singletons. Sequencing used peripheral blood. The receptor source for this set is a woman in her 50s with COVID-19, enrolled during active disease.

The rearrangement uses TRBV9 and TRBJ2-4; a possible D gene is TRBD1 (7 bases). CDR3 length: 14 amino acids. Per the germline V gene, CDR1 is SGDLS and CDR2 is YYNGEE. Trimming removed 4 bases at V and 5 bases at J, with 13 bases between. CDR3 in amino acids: CASSQGGYQNIQYF. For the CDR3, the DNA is TGTGCCAGCAGCCAGGGGGGATACCAAAACATTCAGTACTTC.

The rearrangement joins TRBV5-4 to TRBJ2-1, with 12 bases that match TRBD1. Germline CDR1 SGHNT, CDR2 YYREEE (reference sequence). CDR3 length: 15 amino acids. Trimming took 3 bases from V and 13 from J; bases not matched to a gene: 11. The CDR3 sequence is CASSSPGQGASGQFF. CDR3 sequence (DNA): TGTGCCAGCAGCTCCCCGGGACAGGGGGCGTCTGGCCAGTTCTTC.

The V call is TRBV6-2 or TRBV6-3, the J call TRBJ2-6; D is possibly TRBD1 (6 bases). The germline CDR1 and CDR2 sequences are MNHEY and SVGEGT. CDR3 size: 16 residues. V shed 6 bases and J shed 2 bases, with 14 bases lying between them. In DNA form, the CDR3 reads TGTGCCAGCAGCCCACCCCACAGGGCTGGGGCCAACGTCCTGACTTTC. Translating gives CASSPPHRAGANVLTF.

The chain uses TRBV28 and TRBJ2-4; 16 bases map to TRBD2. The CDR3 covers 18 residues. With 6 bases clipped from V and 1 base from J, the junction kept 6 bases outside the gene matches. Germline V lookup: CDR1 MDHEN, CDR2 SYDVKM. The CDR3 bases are TGTGCCAGCAGCGGTGGGACTAGCGGGGGGGGTGCCAAAAACATTCAGTACTTC. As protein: CASSGGTSGGGAKNIQYF.

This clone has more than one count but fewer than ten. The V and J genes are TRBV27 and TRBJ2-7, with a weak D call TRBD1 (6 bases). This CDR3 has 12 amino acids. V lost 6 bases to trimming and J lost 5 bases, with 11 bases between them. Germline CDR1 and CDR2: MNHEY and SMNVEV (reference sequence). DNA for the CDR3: TGTGCCAGCAGACAGGGTGGGAACGAGCAGTACTTC. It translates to CASRQGGNEQYF.

CDR3 sequence reads: CASSRDRGSSYNSPLHF. The DNA of the CDR3 is TGTGCCAGTAGCCGGGACAGGGGGAGCTCCTATAATTCACCCCTCCACTTT. This chain joins TRBV19 and TRBJ1-6, with 11 nucleotides matching TRBD1. The CDR3 sequence is 17 residues long. The J segment lost 0 bases and the V segment lost 6 bases, leaving 4 bases of the junction unmatched. Germline CDR1 is LNHDA and CDR2 is SQIVND (reference sequence).

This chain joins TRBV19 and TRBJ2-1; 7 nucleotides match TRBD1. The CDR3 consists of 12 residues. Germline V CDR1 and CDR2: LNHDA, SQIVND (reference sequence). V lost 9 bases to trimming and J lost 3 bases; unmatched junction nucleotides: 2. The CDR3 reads CASRQGYNEQFF. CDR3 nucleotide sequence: TGTGCCAGCCGACAGGGCTACAATGAGCAGTTCTTC.

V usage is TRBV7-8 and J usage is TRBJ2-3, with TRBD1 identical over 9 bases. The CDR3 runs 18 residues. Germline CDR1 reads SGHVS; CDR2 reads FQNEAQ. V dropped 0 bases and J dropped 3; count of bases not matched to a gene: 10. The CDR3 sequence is CASSLAPGTGKMTDTQYF. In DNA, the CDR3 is TGTGCCAGCAGCTTAGCTCCCGGGACAGGGAAGATGACAGATACGCAGTATTTT.

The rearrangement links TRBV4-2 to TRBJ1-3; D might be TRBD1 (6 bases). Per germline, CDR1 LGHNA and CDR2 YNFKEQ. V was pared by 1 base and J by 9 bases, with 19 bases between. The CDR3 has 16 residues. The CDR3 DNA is TGTGCCAGCAGCCAAGTTGGACAGACGAACATTAGCACCATATATTTT. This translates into CASSQVGQTNISTIYF.

The CDR3 reads CASSLRTDMNTEAFF. In nucleotides, the CDR3 is TGTGCCAGCAGCTTGCGGACAGACATGAACACTGAAGCTTTCTTT. The chain joins TRBV7-8 to TRBJ1-1; perhaps TRBD1 as D (6 bases). V was cut by 3 bases and J by 0 bases, with 11 bases left in between. Germline-derived CDR1 and CDR2 are SGHVS and FQNEAQ. The CDR3 runs 15 residues.

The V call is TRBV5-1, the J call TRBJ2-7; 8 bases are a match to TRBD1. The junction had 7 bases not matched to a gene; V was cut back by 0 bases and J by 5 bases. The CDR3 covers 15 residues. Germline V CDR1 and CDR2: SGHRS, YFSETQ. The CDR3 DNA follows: TGCGCCAGCAGCTTGGGGACAGGGAACCGACACGAGCAGTACTTC. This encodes CASSLGTGNRHEQYF.

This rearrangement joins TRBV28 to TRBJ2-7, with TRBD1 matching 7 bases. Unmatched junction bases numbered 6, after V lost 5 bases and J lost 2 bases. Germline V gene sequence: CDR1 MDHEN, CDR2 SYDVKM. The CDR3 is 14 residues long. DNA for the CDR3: TGTGCCAGCAGTAGTGACAGGGTCCCCTACGAGCAGTACTTC. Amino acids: CASSSDRVPYEQYF.

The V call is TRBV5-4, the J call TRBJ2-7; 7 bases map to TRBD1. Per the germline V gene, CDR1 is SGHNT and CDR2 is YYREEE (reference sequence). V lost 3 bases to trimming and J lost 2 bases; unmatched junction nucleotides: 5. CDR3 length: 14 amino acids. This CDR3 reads CASSSRDRTYEQYF. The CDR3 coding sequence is TGTGCCAGCAGCTCAAGGGACAGAACCTACGAGCAGTACTTC. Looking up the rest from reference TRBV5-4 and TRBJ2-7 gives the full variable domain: ETGVTQSPTHLIKTRGQQVTLRCSSQSGHNTVSWYQQALGQGPQFIFQYYREEENGRGNFPPRFSGLQFPNYSSELNVNALELDDSALYLCASSSRDRTYEQYFGPGTRLTVT.

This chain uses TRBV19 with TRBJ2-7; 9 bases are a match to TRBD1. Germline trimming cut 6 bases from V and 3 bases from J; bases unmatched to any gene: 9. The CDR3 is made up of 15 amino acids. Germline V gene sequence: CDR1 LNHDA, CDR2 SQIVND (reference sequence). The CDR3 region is CASRPTGGSLYEQYF. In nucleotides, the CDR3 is TGTGCCAGTAGACCCACAGGGGGCAGCCTCTACGAGCAGTACTTC. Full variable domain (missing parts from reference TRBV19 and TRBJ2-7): DGGITQSPKYLFRKEGQNVTLSCEQNLNHDAMYWYRQDPGQGLRLIYYSQIVNDFQKGDIAEGYSVSREKKESFPLTVTSAQKNPTAFYLCASRPTGGSLYEQYFGPGTRLTVT.

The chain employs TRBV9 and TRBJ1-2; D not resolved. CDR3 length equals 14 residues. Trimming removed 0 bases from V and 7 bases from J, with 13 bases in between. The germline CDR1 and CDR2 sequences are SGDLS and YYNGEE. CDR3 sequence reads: CASSVEGEASGYTF. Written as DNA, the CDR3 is TGTGCCAGCAGCGTAGAAGGTGAGGCTAGTGGCTACACCTTC.

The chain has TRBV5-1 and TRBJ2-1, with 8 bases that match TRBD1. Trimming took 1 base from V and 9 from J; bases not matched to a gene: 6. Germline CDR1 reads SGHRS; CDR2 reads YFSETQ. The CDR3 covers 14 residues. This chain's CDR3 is CASSLTGGQGEQFF. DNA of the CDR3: TGCGCCAGCAGCTTGACAGGGGGGCAAGGTGAGCAGTTCTTC.

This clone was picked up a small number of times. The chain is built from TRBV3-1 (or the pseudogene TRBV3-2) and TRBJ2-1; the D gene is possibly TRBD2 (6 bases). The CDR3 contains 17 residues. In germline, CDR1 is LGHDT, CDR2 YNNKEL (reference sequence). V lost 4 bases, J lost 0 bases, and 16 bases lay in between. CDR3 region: CASSPGWGVSSYNEQFF. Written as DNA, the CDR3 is TGTGCCAGCAGCCCAGGGTGGGGGGTCAGCTCCTACAATGAGCAGTTCTTC.